What follows is one T cell receptor beta chain and its context. What it binds is unknown. The sample belongs to a study of identifying expanded T cells in peripheral blood. General observations from the study: Variance in clone template counts between approximately two-week samples significantly increased with total template count across all healthy donors. Technical replicates showed around 1.1 changed clones; around 2 weeks 15 to 20; four weeks 19.

Here immunoSEQ multiplex PCR was the method, and the copy in TCRdb shows in-frame clones only, minus some. The table includes approximately 140,000 clones, 86% detected once. Healthy donors had no documented immune events, such as infections, while sampled. Sequences were obtained from blood. This TCR derives from a person aged 18-70 years in good health.

CDR3 sequence reads: CASSLGPGSYEQYF. The DNA of the CDR3 is TGTGCCAGCAGCTTGGGCCCAGGGAGCTACGAGCAGTACTTC. The chain joins TRBV5-4 to TRBJ2-7; D could derive from TRBD1 or TRBD2 (5 bases each). V gave up 0 bases and J gave up 3 bases, with 10 bases separating them. The CDR3 runs 14 residues. Germline V lookup: CDR1 SGHNT, CDR2 YYREEE (reference sequence).